A single sample gave rise to the 23 T cell receptor beta chains below, sequenced in a study of T and B cells in COVID-19 patients. TRB rearrangements were amplified by multiplex PCR with BIOMED2 TRB-A/B primers. TCRdb itself ran the multiplex PCR reads through MiXCR, one entry per CDR3 protein. The sample lists about 14,000 distinct CDR3 sequences, about 26% occurring once. Blood genomic DNA input for TRB amplification was about 250-500 ng. The sequenced sample consisted of blood. The receptors derive from a human donor who had recovered from COVID-19.

The gene calls are TRBV6-6 and TRBJ1-2, with TRBD1 matching over 12 bases. With V trimmed by 6 bases and J by 8 bases, 13 bases remained unmatched. The germline V gene encodes CDR1 MNHNY and CDR2 SVGAGI (reference sequence). The CDR3 contains 16 residues. CDR3 nucleotides: TGTGCCAGCAGAAGTCCGGGACAGGGGGCGATGGGCGGCTACACCTTC. It yields the protein CASRSPGQGAMGGYTF.

This clonotype was observed a few times. This chain connects TRBV5-1 to TRBJ1-2; a weak D match, TRBD1 (5 bases). The CDR3 covers 12 residues. CDR1 SGHRS and CDR2 YFSETQ come from the germline V gene. Trimming shortened V by 7 bases and J by 2 bases, and 9 bases separated the two germline ends. The CDR3 loop is CASAWDNYGYTF. CDR3 DNA: TGCGCCAGCGCGTGGGACAACTATGGCTACACCTTC.

The DNA of the CDR3 is TGTGCCACCAGTGCCTGGGGCCTTGGGCCCCAGCATTTT. Its protein product is CATSAWGLGPQHF. The rearrangement joins TRBV19 to TRBJ1-5; D may be TRBD1 (5 bases). The V gene lost 10 bases and the J gene lost 9 bases, with 19 bases spanning the gap. Germline CDR1 is LNHDA and CDR2 is SQIVND (reference sequence). CDR3 size: 13 residues.

This clonotype has just a few counts. The CDR3 DNA sequence: TGTGCCAGCAGCTTAGGAGATGGGGAAAGGGGGCTGACTTTCTTT. Amino acid sequence: CASSLGDGERGLTFF. This chain links TRBV11-3 with TRBJ1-1; TRBD1 aligns across 7 bases. The CDR3 is 15 residues long. Germline-derived CDR1 and CDR2 are SGHNT and YENEEA. With 1 base clipped from V and 12 bases from J, the junction kept 14 bases outside the gene matches.

This clonotype was seen more than once but under ten times. The V call is TRBV24-1, the J call TRBJ2-5; 12 bases are a match to TRBD2. In germline, CDR1 is KGHDR, CDR2 SFDVKD. Trimming cost V 5 bases and J 5 bases; bases outside gene matches: 8. There are 16 residues in the CDR3. CDR3 coding DNA: TGTGCCACCAGTGGTCTAGCGGGAGGGGGTGAGGAGACCCAGTACTTC. Translation gives CATSGLAGGGEETQYF.

This CDR3 is CASSPQGAYNEQFF. The DNA for the CDR3 is TGTGCCAGCAGTCCTCAGGGGGCCTACAATGAGCAGTTCTTC. This chain connects TRBV28 to TRBJ2-1, with 7 bases that match TRBD1. This CDR3 has 14 residues. V lost 5 bases to trimming and J lost 2 bases; unmatched junction nucleotides: 3. Germline CDR1 MDHEN, CDR2 SYDVKM.

The genes are TRBV5-1 and TRBJ2-7; D may be TRBD1 (6 bases). This CDR3 is 15 amino acids long. Germline V gene lookup returns CDR1 SGHRS and CDR2 YFSETQ. V was clipped by 4 bases and J by 1 base, with 15 bases between them. This CDR3 reads CASSDYDRSSYEQYF. The DNA for the CDR3 is TGCGCCAGCAGCGACTATGACAGGTCATCCTACGAGCAGTACTTC.

The chain recombines TRBV6-1 with TRBJ2-1; 9 bases agree with TRBD1. The V gene end was trimmed by 7 bases and the J gene end by 8 bases; junction bases not matched to a gene: 9. This CDR3 has 14 residues. Looked up from germline, CDR1 is MNHNS and CDR2 is SASEGT. The CDR3 DNA is TGTGCCAGCATTGATCCGGGACAGGGATATGAGCAGTTCTTC. This gives the protein CASIDPGQGYEQFF.

In its sample, this clonotype was seen a few times. V gene TRBV12-3 or TRBV12-4 combines with J gene TRBJ2-5; weak D call: TRBD2 (5 bases). The CDR3 runs 13 residues. Trimming stripped 3 bases from V and 4 bases from J, with 9 bases between. The CDR3 nucleotides read TGTGCCAGCAGTTTGAAAGGGAGAGAGACCCAGTACTTC. The encoded protein is CASSLKGRETQYF.

The J gene is TRBJ2-2, the V gene TRBV24-1, with D maybe TRBD1 (7 bases). Trimming stripped 4 bases from V and 7 bases from J, with 18 bases between. Germline assignment: CDR1 KGHDR and CDR2 SFDVKD. This CDR3 comprises 16 residues. CDR3 sequence reads: CATSDLDQGGGGELFF. The CDR3 region has the DNA TGTGCCACCAGTGACCTCGACCAGGGGGGTGGCGGGGAGCTGTTTTTT.

V is TRBV20-1 and J is TRBJ2-7; 9 bases agree with TRBD2. The germline V gene encodes CDR1 DFQATT and CDR2 SNEGSKA (reference sequence). Trimming removed 3 bases from V and 5 bases from J; junction bases left unmatched: 11. CDR3 length equals 15 residues. As DNA, the CDR3 is TGCAGTGCTAGTATTGTCCTAGCGGGGATTAACGAGCAGTACTTC. It encodes CSASIVLAGINEQYF.

This clonotype was counted many times. The chain employs TRBV15 and TRBJ2-3; TRBD1 agrees at 9 bases. V trimming: 2 bases; J trimming: 5 bases; junction bases outside the gene matches: 8. The length of the CDR3 is 16 residues. Germline V gene sequence: CDR1 LNHNV, CDR2 YYDKDF (reference sequence). In DNA, the CDR3 is TGTGCCACCAGCAGATTACAGGGGGCGCGGGGAGATACGCAGTATTTT. Protein product: CATSRLQGARGDTQYF.

This chain uses TRBV6-5 with TRBJ1-2, with 8 nucleotides matching TRBD1. This CDR3 has 16 residues. Per the germline V gene, CDR1 is MNHEY and CDR2 is SVGAGI. Trimming removed 6 bases from V and 6 bases from J; junction bases left unmatched: 15. CDR3 amino acids: CASSPGHGDRTHGYTF. DNA of the CDR3: TGTGCCAGCAGCCCGGGCCATGGGGACAGGACCCATGGCTACACCTTC.

In regard to this clonotype: This may be a read error: a much more frequent sequence differs by one nucleotide. This rearrangement joins TRBV30 to TRBJ2-5; weak D call: TRBD2 (5 bases). Per the germline V gene, CDR1 is GTSNPN and CDR2 is SVGIG (reference sequence). The CDR3 contains 14 residues. CDR3 in amino acids: CAWSRGGHREGWIF. CDR3 DNA: TGTGCCTGGAGTCGAGGCGGCCACCGAGAGGGTTGGATCTTC.

CDR3 loop: CASKPVGGDSSYNEQFF. The CDR3 bases are TGTGCCAGCAAACCCGTCGGGGGGGATTCTTCCTACAATGAGCAGTTCTTC. The V gene is TRBV6-2 or TRBV6-3, the J gene TRBJ2-1, with 8 nucleotides matching TRBD2. CDR3 length: 17 amino acids. Trimming removed 7 bases from V and 1 base from J; junction bases left unmatched: 12. Germline CDR1 reads MNHEY; CDR2 reads SVGEGT.

This chain uses TRBV27 with TRBJ2-3, with D tentatively TRBD1 (6 bases). V lost 4 bases and J lost 2, with 16 bases in between. This CDR3 has 16 amino acids. CDR1 MNHEY and CDR2 SMNVEV come from the germline V gene (reference sequence). The CDR3, as DNA: TGTGCCAGCAGTTACCTCAGGGGATCATTCACAGATACGCAGTATTTT. Protein sequence: CASSYLRGSFTDTQYF.

The table lists this clonotype with a few counts. This rearrangement joins TRBV5-5 to TRBJ1-1, with a possible D match to TRBD1 (5 bases). The CDR3 totals 17 residues. Between the trimmed V and J ends, which lost 4 bases and 1 base, there was a span of 20 bases. Per germline, CDR1 SGHKS and CDR2 YYEKEE (reference sequence). The CDR3 loop reads CASSIPLVQGRNTEAFF. CDR3 sequence (DNA): TGTGCCAGCAGCATCCCCTTGGTGCAGGGCAGGAACACTGAAGCTTTCTTT. The complete variable domain, with remaining parts taken from reference TRBV5-5 and TRBJ1-1, reads DAGVTQSPTHLIKTRGQQVTLRCSPISGHKSVSWYQQVLGQGPQFIFQYYEKEERGRGNFPDRFSARQFPNYSSELNVNALLLGDSALYLCASSIPLVQGRNTEAFFGQGTRLTVV.

V and J are TRBV12-3 or TRBV12-4 and TRBJ2-1; 9 nucleotides match TRBD1. V was clipped by 8 bases and J by 6 bases; unmatched bases: 8. The CDR3 covers 14 residues. The CDR3 sequence is CASEDRGRVNEQFF. CDR3 nucleotides: TGTGCCAGCGAGGACAGGGGAAGGGTCAATGAGCAGTTCTTC.

This clonotype was seen only a few times. The V call is TRBV7-2, the J call TRBJ2-2, with unresolved D. This CDR3 is built from 12 residues. Germline CDR1 and CDR2: SGHTA and FQGNSA. Trimming took 7 bases from V and 7 from J, leaving 10 bases between them. CDR3 protein: CASTPPRGELFF. CDR3 nucleotides: TGTGCCAGCACCCCACCTCGCGGGGAGCTGTTTTTT.

The chain combines TRBV6-2 or TRBV6-3 with TRBJ2-1, with D unresolved. V lost 4 bases to trimming and J lost 7 bases, with 14 bases between them. The CDR3 totals 14 residues. From germline, CDR1 is MNHEY and CDR2 SVGEGT. In nucleotides, the CDR3 is TGTGCCAGCAGTTTAGGGCTAGATGGGAATGAGCAGTTCTTC. Protein product: CASSLGLDGNEQFF.

This clonotype was seen at least ten times. The chain couples TRBV10-3 to TRBJ2-3; possible D gene TRBD1, 6 bases. This CDR3 spans 13 amino acids. The V and J ends lost 11 bases and 2 bases respectively, with 14 bases between them. The germline V gene encodes CDR1 ENHRY and CDR2 SYGVKD. The CDR3: CAVAEGVTDTQYF. Here the CDR3 DNA reads TGTGCCGTAGCTGAGGGGGTCACAGATACGCAGTATTTT.

The chain is built from TRBV15 and TRBJ1-1, with a tentative D call TRBD1 (5 bases). The ends were cut back, 5 bases at V and 0 bases at J, with 10 bases in the middle. Germline assignment: CDR1 LNHNV and CDR2 YYDKDF (reference sequence). The CDR3 is 14 residues long. CDR3 DNA sequence: TGTGCCACCAGCGTCGACAGTGTGAACACTGAAGCTTTCTTT. As protein: CATSVDSVNTEAFF.

The chain employs TRBV6-6 and TRBJ1-4; a possible D gene is TRBD1 (5 bases). The V end lost 6 bases, the J end lost 3 bases, and 14 bases lay between the germline ends. Germline V gives CDR1 MNHNY, CDR2 SVGAGI (reference sequence). There are 15 residues in the CDR3. As DNA, the CDR3 is TGTGCCAGCAGGAAAACGGGGGGAGCTAATGAAAAACTGTTTTTT. Amino acids: CASRKTGGANEKLFF.